Sequencing of this TCR beta chain was carried out in a study of T cells in Graves' hyperthyroidism and ophthalmopathy. Study information: Peripheral blood was collected at initial diagnosis, before any treatment.

Amplified TCR beta CDR3 regions came from RNA transcripts. TCR CDR3 regions were first amplified by RT-PCR with HTBI primers. TCRdb re-called the multiplex PCR reads with MiXCR, one entry per CDR3 protein. Among a few hundred thousand distinct CDR3 sequences listed, roughly 13% were seen once. The CDR3 sequence is 15 residues long. The ends lost 8 bases at V and 8 bases at J; junction bases unmatched: 12. Germline CDR1 PRHDT, CDR2 FYEKMQ (reference sequence). This clonotype came up a few times. Disease duration under 2 months; hyperthyroidism patients were aged 18 to 65. The V and J genes are TRBV13 and TRBJ1-6, with 7 positions matching TRBD1. This sequence was found in a woman in her late teens or twenties with Graves' hyperthyroidism. Sequencing was carried out using blood. CDR3 residues: CASGADRTGDSPLHF. CDR3 sequence (DNA): TGTGCCAGCGGCGCCGACCGGACAGGTGATTCACCCCTCCACTTT.